The following is a TCR beta chain sequence with its context. Its target antigen remains unknown. No much larger clone exists at a distance of one base, and base qualities are not known. The CDR3 numbers 15 residues from cysteine through phenylalanine. The entry retains the CDR3 DNA only, 45 bases that are in frame from base 1. Unmatched junction bases come to 4, with V trimmed by 5 bases and J by 4 bases. According to the germline V gene, CDR1 reads SGHTA and CDR2 reads FQGTGA. The cohort was made up of 650 to 700 healthy bone marrow donors. Cohort members were all nominally healthy when sampled, although unrecorded immune exposures were likely present. The donor was CMV seronegative and belonged to the group of 350 or so seronegative cohort members. Each donor provided a peripheral blood sample, and peripheral blood mononuclear cells were used for TCR beta sequencing. Genomic DNA was extracted from the blood cell samples with the Qiagen DNeasy Blood Extraction Kit.

The library came from the immunoSEQ multiplex PCR assay. The multiplex PCR relied on a mix of 60 forward primers for TCR Vbeta segments and 13 reverse primers for TCR Jbeta segments. A multiplex PCR assay on genomic DNA amplified the CDR3 region of rearranged TCR beta genes. The amplified TCR beta libraries were sequenced on the Illumina HiSeq System as 87-base-pair reads. The paper's processing steps were these. A later analysis counted some 74 million unique TCR beta chains across the 666 repertoires, and 9 million to 14 million of these chains were shared by at least two donors. Raw reads were error-corrected and collapsed into unique sequences by a nearest-neighbor algorithm in which closely related sequences were merged to remove PCR and sequencing errors. To assign V, D and J gene segments, CDR3 sequences were aligned to IMGT reference sequences. For a sequence to be retained, at least a six-nucleotide match to both a V gene segment and a J gene segment was required. Rearrangements were called productive when the CDR3 lacked stop codons and stayed in frame with V and J; all others were non-productive. CDR3 was defined by IMGT convention, running from the second conserved V-encoded cysteine to the conserved J-encoded phenylalanine. The earlier analysis of a few hundred of the donors excluded any sequence lacking an unambiguous match to a single V gene segment. In an earlier analysis of almost 600 of the donors, a V segment was called functional when productive rearrangements were above 56.7%, and segregating when the standard deviation between donors exceeded 5%. To diagnose cytomegalovirus status from the catalog of TCR beta chain sequences, a statistical classification framework was built. V and J gene assignment, in a later analysis, came from comparing TCR nucleotide sequences with IMGT/GENE-DB human TR gene sequences. Using the TCRdist pipeline, a later analysis assigned CDR3 sequences along with most-parsimonious VDJ recombination scenarios. In a later analysis, each TCR beta chain was defined by its CDR3 amino acid sequence together with its V-gene family, and reads lacking a unique V-gene family were excluded. To address suspected cross-contamination and a sequencing artifact, a later analysis removed around 590 highly shared, low-generation-probability nucleotide sequences. For each public chain, a later analysis derived a clonal expansion index from normalized ranks of inferred template counts within each repertoire. A later analysis computed generation probabilities with a VDJ recombination model fitted to out-of-frame rearrangements, and checked the results against IGoR. A later analysis scored TCR-TCR, TCR-HLA and TCR-CMV co-occurrence with hypergeometric tests, applying a repertoire-size bias correction to TCR pairs. A later analysis estimated false discovery rates by permuting HLA or CMV assignments 20 times. A later analysis grouped co-occurring TCRs with DBSCAN, adding TCRdist sequence similarity when clustering within HLA-allele-positive subsets. Co-occurrence clustering excluded repertoires with fewer than 30,000 or more than 120,000 public chains, plus five with anomalous nucleotide sharing. Not all clones reach the TCRdb copy of this immuneACCESS table, which keeps in-frame sequences only. Checked studies attribute under half of the gap to unresolved V genes and leave the rest unexplained. V and J calls plus clone size are reproduced from that table; the DNA served to infer D and trimming. The sample table contains 120,000 to 150,000 clones; only one count was recorded for approximately 65% of them. Clones ranked in the top ten supply approximately 6.5% of the sample.

These data come from a study of cytomegalovirus exposure and HLA in healthy donors (dated by TCRdb to about 2017). Turning to the overall study: In an earlier analysis of under 750 of the donors, about 270 Gb of sequence data and some 120 million unique TCR beta sequences from about 179 million T cells were reported. Roughly 300 gigabases of sequencing data and roughly 90 million unique TCR sequences were included in an early release covering 550 to 800 HLA-typed donors. Among the roughly 400 genotyped donors, approximately 77% belonged to the genetic ancestry cluster associated with self-reported Caucasian donors. The study aimed to test whether signatures of past pathogen exposure could be identified by cataloging public T cell receptors. The study profiled the T cell repertoires of more than 500 subjects by immunosequencing and related them to cytomegalovirus serostatus. A separate validation cohort of 100 to 150 different subjects was used in addition to the 666-subject first cohort. To predict cytomegalovirus infection status, the study combined high-throughput TCR immunosequencing, statistical association of individual TCRs with disease status, and machine learning. In a later analysis, previously published TCR beta repertoires from more than 500 donors were re-analyzed and high-resolution HLA genotyping was added so that TCR occurrence patterns could be studied. Rather than using new phenotypic data, the later analysis identified candidate immune exposures from TCR beta sequences and from how often those sequences occurred across donors. In an earlier analysis of 587 of the donors, high-throughput TCR beta sequencing was used to judge whether each TCR beta V gene segment behaved as functional or pseudogenic. Donor age, sex, ethnicity and CMV serostatus were collected together with the repertoire data. In a later genetic analysis, genome-wide SNP genotypes for about three fifths of the roughly 670 donors were used, and that subset was treated as a discovery cohort. Every repertoire in the discovery cohort had been generated on one and the same sequencing platform. Class I and class II HLA loci were covered by the typing at four-digit resolution. Typing coverage differed by locus: A, B, C, DRB1 and DQB1 were typed in roughly 629-630 donors, DQA1 in roughly 500, DPA1 in 600 to 610, and DPB1 in 400 to 490. Because of strong linkage in the cohort, roughly five DR-DQ haplotypes were treated as single units for association and clustering. Across about 370 genotyped donors of the cohort, an average of approximately 220,000 unique TCR beta nucleotide sequences per donor were sequenced, and approximately 17% of those sequences were non-productive.

Study-wide conclusions, independent of this receptor: Cytomegalovirus status was reported to be diagnosed by the classifier with high specificity and sensitivity in both the original and validation cohorts. Because counts were too low, about 17 rarely observed V segments, including chromosome 9 orphons, were excluded from the earlier analysis of several hundred of the donors. In an earlier analysis of roughly 560 of the donors, most TCR beta V segments were observed in productive rearrangements about 90% or about 30% of the time, broadly matching IMGT annotations. A group of highly shared sequence variants was considered likely to be a technical artifact of the sequencing pipeline. In a later analysis, HLA-associated TCR beta chains showed more clonal expansion and lower generation probabilities than non-associated chains that were equally common. Sequencing depth was assumed to be roughly uniform across donors in the presence/absence analyses, though that assumption may not hold. Because the 87-base-pair reads could not distinguish some IMGT-functional V segments, including TRBV6-2 and TRBV6-3, those segments were excluded. Correlated functional status among segregating V segments might be attributable to linkage disequilibrium, but an unknown experimental factor could not be ruled out. In this cohort, only TCR beta chains were sequenced, and detectable features were limited by the absence of alpha or paired-chain data. In the study, some 160 TCR beta chains were listed as associated with cytomegalovirus. A later analysis reported that several top co-occurrence clusters appeared linked to parvovirus B19, influenza, CMV and Epstein-Barr virus. A later analysis found that most CMV-associated TCR beta chains appeared HLA-restricted, with HLA associations seemingly driven largely by CMV exposure. According to a later genetic analysis, donors in an Asian-associated ancestry cluster had fewer N-insertions in productive TCRs than the roughly 700-donor mean. An association between a missense DCLRE1C variant and V-gene and J-gene trimming of TCR beta chains was found in a later genetic analysis and replicated in an independent cohort. The only immune exposure information available for the cohort was CMV serostatus. Specific HLA alleles were associated with roughly 16,000 TCR beta sequences at a false discovery rate of 0.05 in a later analysis. A further reported finding was that TCR beta sequences accurately predicted the HLA-A and HLA-B alleles for most subjects in the first cohort. In a later analysis, the rate of TCR association differed among HLA loci, with DRB1 alleles having the most associated TCRs and HLA-C alleles having the fewest. The authors suggested that the approach could potentially be extended to other disease states and immunological phenotypes. In vitro tests confirmed that a few of the cytomegalovirus-associated TCR beta chains recognize cytomegalovirus antigens. Across donors, most TCR sequences were observed very rarely, whereas some public TCRs were present in many individuals. HLA typing was unavailable for some donors at each locus, so association tests used only the typed subset. When HLA alleles, especially DR and DQ, strongly co-occurred, TCR associations were difficult to assign to individual alleles.

This receptor was identified in a woman between 55 and 75 years old in good health and CMV-seronegative. The rearranged chain carries TRBV7-3 and TRBJ2-3, and 12 junction bases match TRBD2. Specimen: PBMCs. The nucleotide sequence is TGTGCCAGCAGCCCGACTAGCGGGAGATCAGATACGCAGTATTTT. It codes for CASSPTSGRSDTQYF.